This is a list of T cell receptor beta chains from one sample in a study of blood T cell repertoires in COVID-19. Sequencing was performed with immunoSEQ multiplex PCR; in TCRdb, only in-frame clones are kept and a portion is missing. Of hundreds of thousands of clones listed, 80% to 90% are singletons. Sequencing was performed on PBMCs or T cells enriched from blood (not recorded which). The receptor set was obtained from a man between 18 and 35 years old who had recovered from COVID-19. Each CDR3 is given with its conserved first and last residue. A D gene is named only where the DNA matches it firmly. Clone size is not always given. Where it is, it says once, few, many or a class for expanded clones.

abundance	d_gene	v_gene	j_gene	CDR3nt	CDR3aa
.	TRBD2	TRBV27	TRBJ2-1	TGTGCCAGCAGTTTGGCGCGGGAGGGCCGTAAAAATGAGCAGTTCTTC	CASSLAREGRKNEQFF
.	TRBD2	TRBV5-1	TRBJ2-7	TGCGCCAGCAGCCGACTTAGCGGGGGCGTGGACGACGAGCAGTACTTC	CASSRLSGGVDDEQYF
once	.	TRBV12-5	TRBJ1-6	TGTGCTAGTGGTTTGACCCTAACAGGGAACGATCCCCTCCACTTT	CASGLTLTGNDPLHF
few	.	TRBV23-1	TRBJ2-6	TGCGCCAGCAGTCAACGCCTACTGACAGCGGGCCCACCACCTGGGGCCAACGTCCTGACTTTC	CASSQRLLTAGPPPGANVLTF
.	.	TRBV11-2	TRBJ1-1	TGTGCCAGCAGCCCACACACAATGAACACTGAAGCTTTCTTT	CASSPHTMNTEAFF
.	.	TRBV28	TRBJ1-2	TGTGCCAGCAGTTCCGCAGGACAGCACCTTAACTATGGCTACACCTTC	CASSSAGQHLNYGYTF
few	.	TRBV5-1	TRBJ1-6	TGCGCCAGCAGTACCGTCAGCTCCTATAATTCACCCCTCCACTTT	CASSTVSSYNSPLHF
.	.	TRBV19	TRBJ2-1	TGTGCCAGTAGTATTGCCGGGGGCTCCTACAATGAGCAGTTCTTC	CASSIAGGSYNEQFF
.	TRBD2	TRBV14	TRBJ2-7	TGTGCCAGCAGCCACCTAGCGGGAGGACCCGAGCAGTACTTC	CASSHLAGGPEQYF
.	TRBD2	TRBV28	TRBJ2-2	TGTGCCAGCAGCTTGCCGGGACTAGCCAGGGCCGGGGAGCTGTTTTTT	CASSLPGLARAGELFF
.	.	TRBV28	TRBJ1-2	TGTGCCAGCAGACCTGGACAGACGGATGTAGGTGGCTACACCTTC	CASRPGQTDVGGYTF
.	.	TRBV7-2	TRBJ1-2	TGTGCCAGCAGCCCGAGTACCCCGCTCTATGGCTACACCTTC	CASSPSTPLYGYTF
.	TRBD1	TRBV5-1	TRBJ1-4	TGCGCCAGCAGCTTGGTGGGACAGGGGGATGAAAAACTGTTTTTT	CASSLVGQGDEKLFF
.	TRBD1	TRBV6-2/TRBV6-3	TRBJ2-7	TGTGCCAGCAGTTACCCCCACGGGACAGGACGGGAGCAGTACTTC	CASSYPHGTGREQYF
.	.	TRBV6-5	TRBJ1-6	TGTGCCAGCAGTTACACCGGGTCCTCTAACTCACCCCTCCACTTT	CASSYTGSSNSPLHF
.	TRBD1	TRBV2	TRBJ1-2	TGTGCCAGCAGCCTAGGACAGGGCTATGGCTACACCTTC	CASSLGQGYGYTF
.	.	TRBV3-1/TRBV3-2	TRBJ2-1	TGTGCCAGCACCCCGTCAGAAGTACAGAATGAGCAGTTCTTC	CASTPSEVQNEQFF
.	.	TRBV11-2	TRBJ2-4	TGTGCCAGCAGCTCCACCGGGGGTGAAAACATTCAGTACTTC	CASSSTGGENIQYF
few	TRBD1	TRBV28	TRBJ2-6	TGTGCCAGCAGGCCTACCGGGACAGGGGGCGCTGGGGCCAACGTCCTGACTTTC	CASRPTGTGGAGANVLTF
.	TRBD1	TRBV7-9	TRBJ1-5	TGTGCCAGCAGCTTAGGACAGGGAGGTCAGCCCCAGCATTTT	CASSLGQGGQPQHF
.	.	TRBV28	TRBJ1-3	TGTGCCAGCAGTTCACCGGGTAACACCATATATTTT	CASSSPGNTIYF
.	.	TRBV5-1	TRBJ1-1	TGCGCCAGCAGTTTGGGGGGAGGTGTGACTGAAGCTTTCTTT	CASSLGGGVTEAFF
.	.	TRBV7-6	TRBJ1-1	TGTGCCAGCACCCAGGACAGCGGGAACACTGAAGCTTTCTTT	CASTQDSGNTEAFF
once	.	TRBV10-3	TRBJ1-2	TGTGCCATCAGTGAGAATCCGCCGGGGGGCTACACCTTC	CAISENPPGGYTF
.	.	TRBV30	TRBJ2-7	TGTGCCTGGAGGGACAGCGACTACGAGCAGTACTTC	CAWRDSDYEQYF
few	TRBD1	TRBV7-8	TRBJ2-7	TGTGCCAGCAGCCCACAGGGGACCTACGAGCAGTACTTC	CASSPQGTYEQYF
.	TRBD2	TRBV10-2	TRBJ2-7	TGCGCCAGCAGTCTAGCGGGAGGGCTCGGCGAGCAGTACTTC	CASSLAGGLGEQYF
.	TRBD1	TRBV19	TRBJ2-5	TGTGCCAGTAGAAGGGGGCCCCAAGAGACCCAGTACTTC	CASRRGPQETQYF
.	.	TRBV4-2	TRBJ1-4	TGTGCCAGCAGCCAAGAGGCCGGGAGCTTAAATGAAAAACTGTTTTTT	CASSQEAGSLNEKLFF
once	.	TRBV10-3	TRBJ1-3	TGTGCCATCAGCGCCAACATGGCCTCTGGAAACACCATATATTTT	CAISANMASGNTIYF
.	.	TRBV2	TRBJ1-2	TGTGCCAGCAGTGTTGCGGAGCTTTATGGCTACACCTTC	CASSVAELYGYTF
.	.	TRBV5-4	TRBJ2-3	TGTGCCAGCAGCTTGGATCGGGAAATTAGCACAGATACGCAGTATTTT	CASSLDREISTDTQYF